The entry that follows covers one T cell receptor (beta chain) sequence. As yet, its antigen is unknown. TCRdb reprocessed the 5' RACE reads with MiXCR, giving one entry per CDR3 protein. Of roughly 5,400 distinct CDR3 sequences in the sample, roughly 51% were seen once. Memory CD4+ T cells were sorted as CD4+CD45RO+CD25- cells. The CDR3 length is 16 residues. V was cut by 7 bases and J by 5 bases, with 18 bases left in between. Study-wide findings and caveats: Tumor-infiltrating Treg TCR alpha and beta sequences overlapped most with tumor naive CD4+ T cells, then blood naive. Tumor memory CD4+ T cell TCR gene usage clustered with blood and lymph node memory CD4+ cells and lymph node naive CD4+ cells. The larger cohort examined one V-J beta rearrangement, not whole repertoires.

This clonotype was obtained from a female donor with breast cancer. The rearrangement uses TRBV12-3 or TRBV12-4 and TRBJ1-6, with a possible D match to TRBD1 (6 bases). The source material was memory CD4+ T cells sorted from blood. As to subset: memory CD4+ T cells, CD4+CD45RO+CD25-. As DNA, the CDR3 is TGTGCCAGCACCGCAGGCCGCCAGGGGAATAATTCACCCCTCCACTTT. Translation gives CASTAGRQGNNSPLHF.